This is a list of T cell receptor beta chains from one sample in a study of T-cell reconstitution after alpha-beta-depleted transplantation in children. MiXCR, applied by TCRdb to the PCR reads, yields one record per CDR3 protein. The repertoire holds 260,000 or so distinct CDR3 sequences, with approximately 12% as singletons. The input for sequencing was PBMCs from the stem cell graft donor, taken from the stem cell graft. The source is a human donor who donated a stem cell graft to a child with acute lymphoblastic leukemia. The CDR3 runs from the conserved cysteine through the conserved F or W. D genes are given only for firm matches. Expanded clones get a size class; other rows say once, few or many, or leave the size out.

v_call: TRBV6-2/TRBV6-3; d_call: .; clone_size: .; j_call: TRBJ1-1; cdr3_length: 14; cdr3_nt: TGTGCCAGCAGCTACCCACAGGAGAGGTCTGAAGCTTTCTTT; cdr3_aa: CASSYPQERSEAFF
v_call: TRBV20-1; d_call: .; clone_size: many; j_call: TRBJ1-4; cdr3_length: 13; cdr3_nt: TGCAGTGCTAGGGGGGGGAACAAGGAAAAACTGTTTTTT; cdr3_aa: CSARGGNKEKLFF
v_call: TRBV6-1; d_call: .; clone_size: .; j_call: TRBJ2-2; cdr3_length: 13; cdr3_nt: TGTGCCAGCTTCGGGCAGAACACCGGGGAGCTGTTTTTT; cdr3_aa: CASFGQNTGELFF
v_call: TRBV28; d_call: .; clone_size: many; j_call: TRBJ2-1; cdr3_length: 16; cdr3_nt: TGTGCCAGCAGTTTTGATTGGATCGGGATGGCAAATGAGCAGTTCTTC; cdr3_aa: CASSFDWIGMANEQFF
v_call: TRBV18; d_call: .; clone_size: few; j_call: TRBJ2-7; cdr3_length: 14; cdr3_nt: TGTGCCAGCTCACCAAGCGACGGTACCTACGAGCAGTACTTC; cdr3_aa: CASSPSDGTYEQYF
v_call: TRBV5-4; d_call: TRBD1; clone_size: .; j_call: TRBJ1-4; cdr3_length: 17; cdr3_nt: TGTGCCAGCAGTTCCGGGACAGGGGGAGTAACTAATGAAAAACTGTTTTTT; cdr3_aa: CASSSGTGGVTNEKLFF
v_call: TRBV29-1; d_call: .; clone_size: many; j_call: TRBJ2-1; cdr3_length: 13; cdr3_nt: TGCAGCGTTGATCCAACAGGAGTCAATGAGCAGTTCTTC; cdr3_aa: CSVDPTGVNEQFF
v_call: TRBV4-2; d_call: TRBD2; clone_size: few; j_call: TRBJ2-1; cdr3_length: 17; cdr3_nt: TGTGCCAGCAGCCGCGCTAGCGGGGGGATCTCCTACAATGAGCAGTTCTTC; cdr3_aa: CASSRASGGISYNEQFF
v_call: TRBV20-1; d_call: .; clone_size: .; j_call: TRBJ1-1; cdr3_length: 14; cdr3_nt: TGCAGTGCTAGCTCGGGGTCGATGAACACTGAAGCTTTCTTT; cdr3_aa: CSASSGSMNTEAFF
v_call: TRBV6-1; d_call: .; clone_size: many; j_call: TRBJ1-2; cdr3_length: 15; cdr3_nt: TGTGCCAGCAGGGTTTTACGGGGTGCCGGGTATGGCTACACCTTC; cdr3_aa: CASRVLRGAGYGYTF
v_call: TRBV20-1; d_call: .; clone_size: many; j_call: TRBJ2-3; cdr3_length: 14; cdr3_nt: TGCAGTGCTTGGCCGGCCCAGAGCACAGATACGCAGTATTTT; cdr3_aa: CSAWPAQSTDTQYF
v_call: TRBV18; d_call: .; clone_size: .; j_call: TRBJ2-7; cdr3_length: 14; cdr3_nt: TGTGCCAGCTCCCCCGGGGAGCTCTCCTACGAGCAGTACTTC; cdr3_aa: CASSPGELSYEQYF
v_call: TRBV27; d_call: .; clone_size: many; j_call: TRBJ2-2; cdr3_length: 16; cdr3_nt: TGTGCCAGCAGTTTAAGCCCAGTACTTAACACCGGGGAGCTGTTTTTT; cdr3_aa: CASSLSPVLNTGELFF
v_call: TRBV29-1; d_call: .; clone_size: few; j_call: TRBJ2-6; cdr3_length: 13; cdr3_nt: TGCAGCGTTCGGATCGCTGGGGCCAACGTCCTGACTTTC; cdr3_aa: CSVRIAGANVLTF
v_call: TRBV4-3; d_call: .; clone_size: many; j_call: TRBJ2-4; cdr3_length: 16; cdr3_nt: TGCGCCAGCAGCCAAGAGTCGCAGGGAGCCAAAAACATTCAGTACTTC; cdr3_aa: CASSQESQGAKNIQYF
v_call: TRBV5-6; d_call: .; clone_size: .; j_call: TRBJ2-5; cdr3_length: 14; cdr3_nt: TGTGCCAGCAGCTTGTCTATAGGGAGGAAAACTAGGTACTTC; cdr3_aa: CASSLSIGRKTRYF
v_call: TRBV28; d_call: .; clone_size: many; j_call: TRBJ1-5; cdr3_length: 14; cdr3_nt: TGTGCCAGCAGTTTAAATCTGGGGGTTCAGCCCCAGCATTTT; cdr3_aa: CASSLNLGVQPQHF
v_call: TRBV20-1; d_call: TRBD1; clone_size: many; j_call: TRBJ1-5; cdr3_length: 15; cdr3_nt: TGCAGTGCTACCCCCGGGACAGGGTCCAATCAGCCCCAGCATTTT; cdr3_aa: CSATPGTGSNQPQHF
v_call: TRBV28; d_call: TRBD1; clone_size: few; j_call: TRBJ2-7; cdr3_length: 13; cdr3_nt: TGTGCCAGCAGTGCAGGGGGATGGGGCGAGCAGTACTTC; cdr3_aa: CASSAGGWGEQYF
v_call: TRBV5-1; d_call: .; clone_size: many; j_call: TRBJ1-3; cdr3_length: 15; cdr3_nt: TGCGCCAGCAGCTTGGCAGGGATCTCTGGAAACACCATATATTTT; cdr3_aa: CASSLAGISGNTIYF
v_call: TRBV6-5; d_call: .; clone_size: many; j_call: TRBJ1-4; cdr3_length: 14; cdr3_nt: TGTGCCAGCGGGTACCAGGGTCCTAATGAAAAACTGTTTTTT; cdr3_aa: CASGYQGPNEKLFF
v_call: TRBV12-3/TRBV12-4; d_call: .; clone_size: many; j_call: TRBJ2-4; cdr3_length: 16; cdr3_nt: TGTGCCAGCAGTTTAACGACAGCAGGAGTCAAAAACATTCAGTACTTC; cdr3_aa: CASSLTTAGVKNIQYF
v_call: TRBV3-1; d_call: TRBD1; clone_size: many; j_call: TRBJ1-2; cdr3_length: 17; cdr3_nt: TGTGCCAGCAGCCAAAGGACAGGGGGTCTTCTCCGGGGTGGCTACACCTTC; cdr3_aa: CASSQRTGGLLRGGYTF
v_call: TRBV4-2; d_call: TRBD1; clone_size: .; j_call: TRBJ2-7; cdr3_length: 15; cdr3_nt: TGTGCCAGCAGTCCCAGCGGACAGGGCTCCAACGAGGAGTACTTC; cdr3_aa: CASSPSGQGSNEEYF
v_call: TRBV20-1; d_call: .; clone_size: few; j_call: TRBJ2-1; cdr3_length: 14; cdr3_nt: TGCAGTGCCCCCGGGCCCCCACTTTACAATGAGCAGTTCTTC; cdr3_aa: CSAPGPPLYNEQFF
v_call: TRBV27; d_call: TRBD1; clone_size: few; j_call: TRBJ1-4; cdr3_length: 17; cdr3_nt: TGTGCCAGCAGCCTCCTGACAGGGGGCAGAGCTAATGAAAAACTGTTTTTT; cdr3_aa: CASSLLTGGRANEKLFF
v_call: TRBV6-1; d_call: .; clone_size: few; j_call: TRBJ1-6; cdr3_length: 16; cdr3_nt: TGTGCCAGCAGTGTATCAGGGAGCTCCTATAATTCACCCCTCCACTTT; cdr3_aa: CASSVSGSSYNSPLHF
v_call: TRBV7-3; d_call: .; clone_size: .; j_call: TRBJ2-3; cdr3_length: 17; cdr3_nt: TGTGCCAGCAGCCAACCGTGGGGGCGGCCTCAGGCAGATACGCAGTATTTT; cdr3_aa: CASSQPWGRPQADTQYF
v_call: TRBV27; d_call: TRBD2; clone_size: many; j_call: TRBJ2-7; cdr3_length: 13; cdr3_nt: TGTGCCAGTAGACTAGCGGGAGCTAGTGAGCAGTACTTC; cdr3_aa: CASRLAGASEQYF
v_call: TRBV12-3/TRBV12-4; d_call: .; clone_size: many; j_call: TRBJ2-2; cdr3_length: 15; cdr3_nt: TGTGCCAGCAGTTTTCGGGGGATGGACACCGGGGAGCTGTTTTTT; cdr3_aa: CASSFRGMDTGELFF
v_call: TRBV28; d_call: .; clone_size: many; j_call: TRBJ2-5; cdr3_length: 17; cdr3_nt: TGTGCCAGCAGCGGGGTAGCGGAAACCGGGTCGTGGGAGACCCAGTACTTC; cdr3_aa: CASSGVAETGSWETQYF
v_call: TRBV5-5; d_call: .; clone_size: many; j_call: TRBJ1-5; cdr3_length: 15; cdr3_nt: TGTGCCAGCAGCCCGGTCAGGGATATCAATCAGCCCCAGCATTTT; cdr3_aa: CASSPVRDINQPQHF
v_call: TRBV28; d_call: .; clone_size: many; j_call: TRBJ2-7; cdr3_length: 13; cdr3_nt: TGTGCCAGCAGTCCACTCGCACCTTACGAGCAGTACTTC; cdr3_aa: CASSPLAPYEQYF
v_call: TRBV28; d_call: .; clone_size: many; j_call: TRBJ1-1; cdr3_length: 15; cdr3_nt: TGTGCCAGCAGTCTATTGCTTGGTAGGGACACTGAAGCTTTCTTT; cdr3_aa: CASSLLLGRDTEAFF
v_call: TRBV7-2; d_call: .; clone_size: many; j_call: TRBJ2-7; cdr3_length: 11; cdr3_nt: TGTGCCAGCAGCTTTATCTACGAGCAGTACTTC; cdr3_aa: CASSFIYEQYF
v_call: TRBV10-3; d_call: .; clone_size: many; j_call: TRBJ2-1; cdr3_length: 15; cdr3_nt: TGTGCCATCACTCCAACGGGGACAACCCACAATGAGCAGTTCTTC; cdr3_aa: CAITPTGTTHNEQFF
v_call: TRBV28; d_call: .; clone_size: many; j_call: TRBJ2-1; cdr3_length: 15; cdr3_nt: TGTGCCAGCAGTGCCGACGGGGTCACCTACAATGAGCAGTTCTTC; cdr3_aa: CASSADGVTYNEQFF
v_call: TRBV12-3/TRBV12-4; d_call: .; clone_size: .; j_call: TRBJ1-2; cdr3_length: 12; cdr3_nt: TGTGCCAGCAGTTCTCTTCAGGATGGCTACACCTTC; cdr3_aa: CASSSLQDGYTF